Listed here are 18 T cell receptor beta chains from one sample, sequenced in a study of T-cell memory formation after mild COVID-19. TCRdb re-derived calls from the 5' RACE reads in MiXCR, one entry per CDR3 protein. Here the sample spans fewer than 250,000 distinct CDR3 sequences, more than 9% being singletons. The material sequenced was PBMCs or a T cell subset sorted from them (not recorded which). Source of these receptors: a man between 18 and 35 years old who had mild COVID-19 (a few samples of this study predate the infection). Cell type and time point are not known.

This clonotype was recorded a few times. The rearrangement joins TRBV10-3 to TRBJ2-7; D perhaps matches TRBD1 (6 bases). Germline lookup yields CDR1 ENHRY and CDR2 SYGVKD. V was shortened by 4 bases and J by 3 bases, with 19 bases between the two germline ends. The CDR3 sequence is 16 residues long. CDR3 coding DNA: TGTGCCATCAGTGTAGGGACCTCAGGGGTGGGCTACGAGCAGTACTTC. Translation: CAISVGTSGVGYEQYF.

The chain recombines TRBV9 with TRBJ2-3; D is perhaps TRBD2 (6 bases). V shed 0 bases and J shed 0 bases, with 8 bases lying between them. Germline CDR1 SGDLS, CDR2 YYNGEE. CDR3 length equals 15 residues. The CDR3 loop reads CASSVVGGSTDTQYF. Here the CDR3 DNA reads TGTGCCAGCAGCGTAGTTGGGGGGAGCACAGATACGCAGTATTTT.

The table lists this clonotype with many counts. The chain carries TRBV9 and TRBJ2-2; D is undetermined. The CDR3 has 13 amino acids. Germline-derived CDR1 and CDR2 are SGDLS and YYNGEE. Trimming pared 0 bases from V and 6 bases from J, leaving 6 bases between. In DNA, the CDR3 is TGTGCCAGCAGCGTAGTGGGGTCCGGGGAGCTGTTTTTT. This encodes CASSVVGSGELFF. The complete variable domain, with remaining parts taken from reference TRBV9 and TRBJ2-2, reads DSGVTQTPKHLITATGQRVTLRCSPRSGDLSVYWYQQSLDQGLQFLIQYYNGEERAKGNILERFSAQQFPDLHSELNLSSLELGDSALYFCASSVVGSGELFFGEGSRLTVL.

The CDR3 nucleotides are TGCAGTGCTAGGTCTCCAAAGAATCAAGAGACCCAGTACTTC. The encoded protein is CSARSPKNQETQYF. V usage is TRBV20-1 and J usage is TRBJ2-5; D gene ambiguous. The CDR3 has 14 amino acids. The germline V gene has CDR1 DFQATT and CDR2 SNEGSKA (reference sequence). Trimming pared 3 bases from V and 2 bases from J, leaving 13 bases between.

This clonotype was observed many times. The chain recombines TRBV2 with TRBJ2-1, with D hard to call. V was cut by 5 bases and J by 3 bases, with 8 bases left in between. Germline V gene data show CDR1 as SNHLY and CDR2 as FYNNEI. CDR3 length equals 13 residues. The CDR3 DNA reads TGTGCCAGCAGTCCCGACCTCTACAATGAGCAGTTCTTC. This codes for CASSPDLYNEQFF.

This clonotype was counted a few times. The J gene is TRBJ2-2, the V gene TRBV20-1, with 7 bases identical to TRBD1. V trimming: 6 bases; J trimming: 5 bases; junction bases outside the gene matches: 12. This CDR3 has 15 residues. Germline values: CDR1 DFQATT, CDR2 SNEGSKA (reference sequence). CDR3 in DNA: TGCAGTGCGCAGACGTCAGGGGGTGATACCGGGGAGCTGTTTTTT. Amino acid sequence: CSAQTSGGDTGELFF.

This clonotype has only a few counts. The chain recombines TRBV28 with TRBJ2-1; 8 positions match TRBD2. The CDR3 covers 13 residues. V was clipped by 4 bases and J by 15 bases; unmatched bases: 11. Germline CDR1 MDHEN, CDR2 SYDVKM. For the CDR3, the DNA is TGTGCCAGCAGTTACCCGGGGGGGCGTCAACGGTTCTTC. Its protein is CASSYPGGRQRFF.

This clonotype has more than one count but fewer than ten. The chain uses TRBV28 and TRBJ2-7; D tentatively reads TRBD1 or TRBD2 (5 bases each). The CDR3 spans 15 residues. The V gene lost 7 bases and the J gene lost 4 bases, with 20 bases spanning the gap. Germline lookup yields CDR1 MDHEN and CDR2 SYDVKM. DNA for the CDR3: TGTGCCAGCACCCCGGGACCGTCCCCCGTATACGAGCAGTACGTC. Protein: CASTPGPSPVYEQYV.

The table lists this clonotype with a few counts. The chain carries TRBV2 and TRBJ2-1; 13 nucleotides line up with TRBD2. This CDR3 has 13 amino acids. CDR1 is SNHLY, CDR2 FYNNEI, per germline. V lost 3 bases and J lost 10; bases outside the gene matches: 0. CDR3 sequence reads: CASSETSGGEQFF. The CDR3 DNA is TGTGCCAGCAGTGAGACTAGCGGGGGGGAGCAGTTCTTC.

This clonotype has more than one count but fewer than ten. The rearrangement uses TRBV20-1 and TRBJ2-1; D remains unclear. The CDR3 covers 12 residues. Per germline, CDR1 DFQATT and CDR2 SNEGSKA (reference sequence). V was shortened by 3 bases and J by 8 bases, with 11 bases between the two germline ends. CDR3 in amino acids: CSASQLIDEQFF. CDR3 nucleotide sequence: TGCAGTGCTAGTCAGTTAATCGATGAGCAGTTCTTC.

This chain joins TRBV28 and TRBJ2-2; 8 positions match TRBD1. The V segment lost 5 bases and the J segment 6 bases; nucleotides outside the gene matches: 11. Germline CDR1 reads MDHEN; CDR2 reads SYDVKM. The CDR3 sequence is 16 residues long. This CDR3 reads CASSRGDAGGPGELFF. CDR3 coding DNA: TGTGCCAGCAGTCGAGGGGATGCAGGGGGCCCCGGGGAGCTGTTTTTT.

This clonotype appeared a few times. V gene TRBV25-1 combines with J gene TRBJ2-1; 10 bases fit TRBD1. Germline V lookup: CDR1 MGHDK, CDR2 SYGVNS. The CDR3 is 15 residues long. V lost 2 bases, J lost 6 bases, and 4 bases stayed unmatched. The CDR3 region is CASSEVTGGINEQFF. CDR3 nucleotide sequence: TGTGCCAGCAGTGAAGTGACAGGGGGCATCAATGAGCAGTTCTTC.

This clonotype has a single count. V gene TRBV5-1 combines with J gene TRBJ2-3, with TRBD1 identical over 8 bases. The V gene's germline CDR1 is SGHRS and CDR2 YFSETQ. J was trimmed by 4 bases and V by 4 bases; bases with no gene match: 5. CDR3 length: 14 residues. The CDR3 DNA follows: TGCGCCAGCAGCATTGGGACAGGTTCAGATACGCAGTATTTT. This translates into CASSIGTGSDTQYF.

The V and J genes are TRBV6-2 or TRBV6-3 and TRBJ1-5; D is unresolved. Germline V gives CDR1 MNHEY, CDR2 SVGEGT. CDR3 length equals 13 residues. V shed 0 bases and J shed 5 bases, with 5 bases lying between them. This chain's CDR3 is CASSYSGYQPQHF. DNA for the CDR3: TGTGCCAGCAGTTACTCAGGGTATCAGCCCCAGCATTTT.

In this sample, this clonotype turned up a few times. The chain recombines TRBV30 with TRBJ1-6; 7 bases align to TRBD1. CDR1 and CDR2 (germline): GTSNPN, SVGIG (reference sequence). The length of the CDR3 is 13 residues. Losses at the gene ends were 3 bases for V and 9 bases for J; bases not matched to a gene: 5. CDR3 sequence (DNA): TGTGCCTGGAGCCCAGGGACAGCTTCACCCCTCCACTTT. This translates into CAWSPGTASPLHF.

This clonotype was seen a few times. This sequence joins TRBV9 and TRBJ2-1; the match to TRBD2 covers 12 bases. V was clipped by 4 bases and J by 9 bases; unmatched bases: 8. Germline-derived CDR1 and CDR2 are SGDLS and YYNGEE. CDR3 length: 15 amino acids. Here the CDR3 reads CASSPRLAGDGEQFF. In nucleotides, the CDR3 is TGTGCCAGCAGCCCGAGACTAGCGGGGGACGGTGAGCAGTTCTTC.

This chain uses TRBV7-6 with TRBJ1-2; 7 nucleotides agree with TRBD1. The J segment lost 5 bases and the V segment lost 1 base, leaving 7 bases of the junction unmatched. Germline CDR1 SGHVS, CDR2 FNYEAQ. This CDR3 contains 15 residues. The CDR3: CASSLDGVTGYGYTF. CDR3 bases: TGTGCCAGCAGCTTAGACGGTGTGACAGGGTATGGCTACACCTTC.

This clonotype was counted a few times. The chain joins TRBV12-3 or TRBV12-4 to TRBJ2-1, with 11 bases aligning to TRBD2. The CDR3 sequence is 14 residues long. Losses at the gene ends were 3 bases for V and 9 bases for J; bases not matched to a gene: 4. The CDR3 bases are TGTGCCAGCAGTTTTAGCGGGGGGGCCTTTGAGCAGTTCTTC. Translated: CASSFSGGAFEQFF.